The 14 T cell receptor beta chains reported below all come from one sample, sequenced in a study of low-dose radiotherapy and immunotherapy resistance in tumors. Time point reported: before trial treatment. Primers used for first-strand cDNA, a TRAV- and TRBV-specific set, covered both alpha and beta chains. TCRs were put through approximately 21 PCR cycles of amplification with Phusion. A constant-region primer and the V-primer adapter served as the primer pair. A single record per CDR3 protein comes from TCRdb applying MiXCR to the reads. In the table there are about 60,000 distinct CDR3 sequences, approximately 25% of which are singletons. The specimen was PBMCs, collected before treatment. These receptors were taken from a male donor with prostate cancer.

This clonotype was detected ten times or more. The V and J genes are TRBV20-1 and TRBJ1-5; D uncertain. Between the trimmed V and J ends, which lost 1 base and 10 bases, there was a span of 8 bases. This CDR3 contains 11 residues. Germline V gene data show CDR1 as DFQATT and CDR2 as SNEGSKA (reference sequence). The CDR3 region is CSARGDGPQHF. For the CDR3, the DNA is TGCAGTGCTAGAGGGGATGGCCCCCAGCATTTT.

This clonotype is categorized as medium-sized. J is TRBJ2-7 and V is TRBV5-1; no firm D call. The germline gives CDR1 SGHRS, CDR2 YFSETQ. This CDR3 is 13 amino acids long. V was shortened by 3 bases and J by 1 base, with 8 bases between the two germline ends. This chain's CDR3 is CASSSHGSYEQYF. CDR3 DNA: TGCGCCAGCAGCTCACATGGATCCTACGAGCAGTACTTC. Complete variable domain (other parts from reference TRBV5-1 and TRBJ2-7): KAGVTQTPRYLIKTRGQQVTLSCSPISGHRSVSWYQQTPGQGLQFLFEYFSETQRNKGNFPGRFSGRQFSNSRSEMNVSTLELGDSALYLCASSSHGSYEQYFGPGTRLTVT.

This clonotype is classed as medium-sized. The chain employs TRBV5-1 and TRBJ2-1; 7 bases fit TRBD2. V lost 0 bases and J lost 15; bases outside the gene matches: 15. Germline V lookup: CDR1 SGHRS, CDR2 YFSETQ. This CDR3 has 15 amino acids. CDR3 sequence (DNA): TGCGCCAGCAGCTTGGGAGGCGGGGGAACCGCGGAACGGTTCTTC. Protein sequence: CASSLGGGGTAERFF. The whole variable domain, remainder taken from reference TRBV5-1 and TRBJ2-1, is KAGVTQTPRYLIKTRGQQVTLSCSPISGHRSVSWYQQTPGQGLQFLFEYFSETQRNKGNFPGRFSGRQFSNSRSEMNVSTLELGDSALYLCASSLGGGGTAERFFGPGTRLTVL.

This clonotype showed up many times. The chain carries TRBV5-1 and TRBJ2-7; perhaps TRBD2 as D (6 bases). Trimming took off 0 bases at V and 0 bases at J, with 10 bases between the two ends. Germline V gene sequence: CDR1 SGHRS, CDR2 YFSETQ. This CDR3 region has 15 residues. The CDR3 coding sequence is TGCGCCAGCAGCTTGGATGCGGGGAGCTCCTACGAGCAGTACTTC. Amino acid sequence: CASSLDAGSSYEQYF.

A word on this clonotype: Given a far larger clone just one base away, this is likely a sequencing read error. This chain connects TRBV5-3 to TRBJ2-1; TRBD1 aligns across 8 bases. TRBV5-3 is flagged as an ORF with uncertain function. The CDR3 is made up of 16 amino acids. The CDR3 reads CASTPSPGTGYNEQFF. In nucleotides, the CDR3 is TGCGCCAGCACCCCTTCCCCGGGGACAGGCTACAATGAGCAGTTCTTC.

This clonotype was seen repeatedly, ten times or more. V and J are TRBV12-5 and TRBJ1-1, with TRBD1 matching over 9 bases. J was trimmed by 0 bases and V by 8 bases; bases with no gene match: 13. CDR3 length: 17 amino acids. Per germline, CDR1 LGHNT and CDR2 FRNRAP. In DNA form, the CDR3 reads TGTGCTAGTACCTCGCGGGACAGGGCAACAATGAACACTGAAGCTTTCTTT. Amino acid sequence: CASTSRDRATMNTEAFF.

This clonotype was seen just once. It is likely a read error: a sequence one base away is far more abundant. The rearrangement links TRBV6-6 to TRBJ2-1; D could derive from TRBD1 or TRBD2 (5 bases each). V was shortened by 7 bases and J by 6 bases, with 7 bases between the two germline ends. This CDR3 comprises 11 residues. Germline CDR1 and CDR2: MNHNY and SVGAGI (reference sequence). This CDR3 reads CASTRGNEQFF. CDR3 coding DNA: TGTGCCAGCACGAGGGGCAATGAGCAGTTCTTC.

The chain employs TRBV6-1 and TRBJ2-1; 7 bases fit TRBD2. This CDR3 has 14 residues. V lost 6 bases, J lost 8 bases, and 10 bases stayed unmatched. Germline V gene data show CDR1 as MNHNS and CDR2 as SASEGT. This chain's CDR3 is CASRISGMFYEQFF. The CDR3 DNA is TGTGCCAGCAGGATAAGCGGGATGTTCTATGAGCAGTTCTTC.

The gene calls are TRBV14 and TRBJ1-2, with D unresolved. The CDR3 loop spans 15 amino acids. The germline CDR1 and CDR2 sequences are SGHDN and FVKESK. Trimming took off 0 bases at V and 6 bases at J, with 14 bases between the two ends. CDR3: CASSQDYGRPHGYTF. The CDR3 bases are TGTGCCAGCAGCCAAGATTACGGTAGACCGCATGGCTACACCTTC.

This clonotype was counted at least ten times. V usage is TRBV6-2 or TRBV6-3 and J usage is TRBJ1-1; weak D call: TRBD1 (6 bases). The CDR3 length is 15 residues. CDR1 is MNHEY, CDR2 SVGEGT, per germline. V was shortened by 5 bases and J by 4 bases, with 17 bases between the two germline ends. The chain's CDR3 is CASSPRDIGTTEAFF. CDR3 nucleotide sequence: TGTGCCAGCAGTCCGCGGGACATAGGGACCACTGAAGCTTTCTTT.

As for this clonotype: A far larger clone is one base from this, pointing to a likely read error. The chain carries TRBV28 and TRBJ2-5; TRBD1 is a possible D gene (6 bases). Germline CDR1 is MDHEN and CDR2 is SYDVKM. The CDR3 loop spans 15 amino acids. The V and J ends lost 8 bases and 3 bases respectively, with 19 bases between them. CDR3 amino acids: CASRQDQDRKETQYF. As DNA, the CDR3 is TGTGCCAGCCGCCAAGATCAGGACAGAAAAGAGACCCAGTACTTC.

In this sample, this clonotype turned up many times. This chain connects TRBV7-9 to TRBJ2-7, with 13 bases fitting TRBD2. The V gene end was trimmed by 3 bases and the J gene end by 7 bases; junction bases not matched to a gene: 6. The CDR3 sequence is 15 residues long. Germline V gene data show CDR1 as SEHNR and CDR2 as FQNEAQ (reference sequence). CDR3 nucleotides: TGTGCCAGCAGCTTGGGACTAGCGGGGAACCGGGAGCAGTACTTC. Amino acid sequence: CASSLGLAGNREQYF.

This clonotype was found many times. CDR3 sequence (DNA): TGTGCCAGCAGCTTCACTAGCGGGGTCTACAATGAGCAGTTCTTC. Its translation is CASSFTSGVYNEQFF. The chain employs TRBV7-9 and TRBJ2-1; 10 nucleotides line up with TRBD2. In germline, CDR1 is SEHNR, CDR2 FQNEAQ (reference sequence). The length of the CDR3 is 15 residues. The V gene end was trimmed by 3 bases and the J gene end by 3 bases; junction bases not matched to a gene: 2.

This clonotype has a count of ten or more. The chain uses TRBV28 and TRBJ2-1; no reliable D call. Trimming took 5 bases from V and 2 from J, leaving 4 bases between them. CDR1 and CDR2 from the germline V gene are MDHEN and SYDVKM. CDR3 length equals 12 residues. The CDR3 loop is CASSSAYNEQFF. The DNA of the CDR3 is TGTGCCAGCAGTAGCGCCTACAATGAGCAGTTCTTC.